Following are 14 T cell receptor beta chains from one sample sequenced in a study of OX40 agonist ivuxolimab in advanced cancers. Measured with immunoSEQ multiplex PCR; TCRdb has only the in-frame clones, and not every one. The profile shows 80,000 or so clones, roughly 92% of them singletons. The sample consisted of CD4+ or CD8+ T cells sorted from blood, taken in a trial of the OX40 agonist ivuxolimab. These receptors originate from an adult with an advanced solid tumor such as melanoma, head and neck, liver or kidney cancer.

The V call is TRBV11-2, the J call TRBJ2-1; 13 positions match TRBD2. V was clipped by 3 bases and J by 8 bases; unmatched bases: 7. CDR1 and CDR2 from the germline V gene are SGHAT and FQNNGV. The CDR3 covers 16 residues. In nucleotides, the CDR3 is TGTGCCAGCAGCTTCGCCGGACTAGCGGGAGTTGATGAGCAGTTCTTC. Protein product: CASSFAGLAGVDEQFF.

V gene TRBV5-1 combines with J gene TRBJ1-1; 9 bases are shared with TRBD1. After removal of 1 base from V and 6 bases from J, the junction contained 10 bases not matched to a gene. CDR1 is SGHRS, CDR2 YFSETQ, per germline. The CDR3 is 16 residues long. CDR3 loop: CASSLHTGTGYSEAFF. The CDR3 DNA reads TGCGCCAGCAGCTTGCACACCGGGACAGGGTACTCTGAAGCTTTCTTT.

The rearrangement links TRBV6-1 to TRBJ2-5; 9 nucleotides align to TRBD2. Unmatched junction bases numbered 13, after V lost 9 bases and J lost 5 bases. The CDR3 has 15 amino acids. CDR1 and CDR2 from the germline V gene are MNHNS and SASEGT. The CDR3 region is CASTRDRGGVETQYF. DNA of the CDR3: TGTGCCAGTACCAGGGATCGCGGGGGGGTGGAGACCCAGTACTTC.

The V gene is TRBV27, the J gene TRBJ2-1, with D possibly matching TRBD1 (5 bases). Trimming stripped 5 bases from V and 0 bases from J, with 11 bases between. Germline assignment: CDR1 MNHEY and CDR2 SMNVEV (reference sequence). The CDR3 has 15 amino acids. The chain's CDR3 is CASSELQGSYNEQFF. CDR3 DNA: TGTGCCAGCAGTGAACTGCAGGGCTCCTACAATGAGCAGTTCTTC.

The chain joins TRBV9 to TRBJ2-1; no firm D call. CDR1 is SGDLS and CDR2 is YYNGEE in the germline V gene. Trimming took 7 bases from V and 1 from J, leaving 9 bases between them. The CDR3 is made up of 13 amino acids. The CDR3 nucleotides read TGTGCCAGCGCGGCTGGATCCTACAATGAGCAGTTCTTC. Its protein is CASAAGSYNEQFF.

The chain combines TRBV5-1 with TRBJ1-5, with 9 bases aligning to TRBD1. This CDR3 is built from 15 residues. J was trimmed by 1 base and V by 4 bases; bases with no gene match: 3. Germline CDR1 reads SGHRS; CDR2 reads YFSETQ. The CDR3 DNA is TGCGCCAGCAGCGAACAGGGGGCGAGCAATCAGCCCCAGCATTTT. Translated, it gives CASSEQGASNQPQHF.

V is TRBV21-1 and J is TRBJ2-7; TRBD1 was called by the table and not checked on the DNA. TRBV21-1 is assigned pseudogene status. The CDR3 is made up of 16 amino acids. CDR3: CASSKRRGICSYEQYF. The CDR3 bases are TGTGCCAGCAGCAAACGCAGGGGAATCTGCTCCTACGAGCAGTACTTC.

This rearrangement joins TRBV5-4 to TRBJ1-1; D gene unclear. This CDR3 is built from 13 residues. CDR1 is SGHNT and CDR2 is YYREEE in the germline V gene (reference sequence). Trimming took 2 bases from V and 0 from J, leaving 5 bases between them. This CDR3 is CASSLDLNTEAFF. CDR3 nucleotide sequence: TGTGCCAGCAGCTTAGACTTGAACACTGAAGCTTTCTTT.

J is TRBJ2-1 and V is TRBV6-6; unclear D gene. The CDR3 sequence is 15 residues long. Trimming cost V 2 bases and J 0 bases, with 8 bases left between them. CDR1 and CDR2 (germline): MNHNY, SVGAGI (reference sequence). CDR3 sequence: CASSYARSSYNEQFF. CDR3 bases: TGTGCCAGCAGTTACGCGCGTAGCTCCTACAATGAGCAGTTCTTC.

This chain joins TRBV11-2 and TRBJ1-5, with D unresolved. V lost 0 bases and J 6 bases, leaving 6 bases between the germline ends. Germline assignment: CDR1 SGHAT and CDR2 FQNNGV. The CDR3 runs to 13 residues. The CDR3 nucleotides read TGTGCCAGCAGCTTAGAGCGGGGTCAGCCCCAGCATTTT. Translated, it gives CASSLERGQPQHF.

The rearrangement joins TRBV15 to TRBJ2-2, with D possibly being TRBD1 (6 bases). This CDR3 comprises 14 residues. Trimming removed 8 bases from V and 2 bases from J, with 12 bases in between. Germline CDR1 reads LNHNV; CDR2 reads YYDKDF (reference sequence). CDR3 DNA sequence: TGTGCCACCCGATGGGGGCCCAACACCGGGGAGCTGTTTTTT. Translating gives CATRWGPNTGELFF.

The V gene is TRBV11-2, the J gene TRBJ2-7; the D gene is possibly TRBD1 (7 bases). Looked up from germline, CDR1 is SGHAT and CDR2 is FQNNGV. This CDR3 comprises 15 residues. Deletions cut 0 bases from V and 2 bases from J, with 11 bases between. CDR3 residues: CASSLDRRGPYEQYF. CDR3 bases: TGTGCCAGCAGCTTAGACCGGAGGGGGCCCTACGAGCAGTACTTC.

The V and J genes are TRBV5-1 and TRBJ2-3, with TRBD2 identical over 15 bases. CDR3 length: 18 amino acids. From germline, CDR1 is SGHRS and CDR2 YFSETQ. Germline trimming cut 4 bases from V and 0 bases from J; bases unmatched to any gene: 6. In nucleotides, the CDR3 is TGCGCCAGCAGCCGGGGACTAGCGGGGGGTCCTAGCACAGATACGCAGTATTTT. Translation: CASSRGLAGGPSTDTQYF.

The genes are TRBV5-1 and TRBJ2-7; D not resolved. Trimming took off 4 bases at V and 0 bases at J, with 11 bases between the two ends. The CDR3 length is 14 residues. Germline V lookup: CDR1 SGHRS, CDR2 YFSETQ. In DNA, the CDR3 is TGCGCCAGCAGCCCGGACGCTCACTCCTACGAGCAGTACTTC. This encodes CASSPDAHSYEQYF.